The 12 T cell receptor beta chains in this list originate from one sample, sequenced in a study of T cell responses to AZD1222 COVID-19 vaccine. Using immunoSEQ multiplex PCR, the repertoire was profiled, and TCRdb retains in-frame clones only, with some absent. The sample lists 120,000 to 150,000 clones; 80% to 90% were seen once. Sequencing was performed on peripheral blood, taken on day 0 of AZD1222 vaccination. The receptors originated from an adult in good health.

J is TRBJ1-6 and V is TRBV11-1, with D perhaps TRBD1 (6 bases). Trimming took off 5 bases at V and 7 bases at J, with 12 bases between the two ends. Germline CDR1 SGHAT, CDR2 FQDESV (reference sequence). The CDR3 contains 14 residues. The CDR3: CASSTQGGNSPLHF. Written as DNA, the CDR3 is TGTGCCAGCAGCACACAGGGTGGAAATTCACCCCTCCACTTT.

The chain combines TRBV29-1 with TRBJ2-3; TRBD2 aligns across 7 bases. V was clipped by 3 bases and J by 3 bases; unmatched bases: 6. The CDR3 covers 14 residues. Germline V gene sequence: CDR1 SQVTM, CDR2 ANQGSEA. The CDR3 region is CSVDGLVGTDTQYF. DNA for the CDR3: TGCAGCGTTGATGGACTAGTAGGAACAGATACGCAGTATTTT.

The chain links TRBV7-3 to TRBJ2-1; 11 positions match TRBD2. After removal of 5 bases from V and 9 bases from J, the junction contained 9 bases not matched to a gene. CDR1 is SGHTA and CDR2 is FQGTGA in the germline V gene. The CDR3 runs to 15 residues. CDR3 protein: CASSHPASGRSEQFF. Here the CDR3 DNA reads TGTGCCAGCAGCCACCCGGCTAGCGGGAGGAGTGAGCAGTTCTTC.

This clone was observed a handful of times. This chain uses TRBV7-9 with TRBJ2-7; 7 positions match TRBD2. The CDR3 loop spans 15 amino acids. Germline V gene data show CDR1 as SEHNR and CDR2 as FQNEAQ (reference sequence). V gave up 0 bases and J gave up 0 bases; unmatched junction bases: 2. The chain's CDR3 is CASSLAGGSSYEQYF. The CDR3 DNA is TGTGCCAGCAGCTTAGCCGGGGGGAGCTCCTACGAGCAGTACTTC.

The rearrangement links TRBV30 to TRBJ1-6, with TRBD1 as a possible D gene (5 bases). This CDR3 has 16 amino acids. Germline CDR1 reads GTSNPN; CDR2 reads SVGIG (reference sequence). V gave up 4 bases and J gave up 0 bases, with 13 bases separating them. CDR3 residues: CAWNGGAFSYNSPLHF. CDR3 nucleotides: TGTGCCTGGAACGGAGGGGCGTTCTCCTATAATTCACCCCTCCACTTT.

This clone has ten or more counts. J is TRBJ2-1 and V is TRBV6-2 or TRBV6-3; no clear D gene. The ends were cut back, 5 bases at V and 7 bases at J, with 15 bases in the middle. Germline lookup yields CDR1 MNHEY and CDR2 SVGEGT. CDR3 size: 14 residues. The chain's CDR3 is CASSHVGNRNEQFF. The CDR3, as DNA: TGTGCCAGCAGTCACGTGGGGAATCGGAATGAGCAGTTCTTC.

CDR3 sequence: CASSSSGRRDTEAFF. The DNA of the CDR3 is TGTGCCAGCAGCTCCTCGGGGCGGCGGGATACTGAAGCTTTCTTT. The chain employs TRBV11-2 and TRBJ1-1, with a possible D match to TRBD1 (5 bases). The CDR3 totals 15 residues. The V gene lost 4 bases and the J gene lost 5 bases, with 17 bases spanning the gap. CDR1 is SGHAT and CDR2 is FQNNGV in the germline V gene. Variable domain in full (rest from reference TRBV11-2 and TRBJ1-1): EAGVAQSPRYKIIEKRQSVAFWCNPISGHATLYWYQQILGQGPKLLIQFQNNGVVDDSQLPKDRFSAERLKGVDSTLKIQPAKLEDSAVYLCASSSSGRRDTEAFFGQGTRLTVV.

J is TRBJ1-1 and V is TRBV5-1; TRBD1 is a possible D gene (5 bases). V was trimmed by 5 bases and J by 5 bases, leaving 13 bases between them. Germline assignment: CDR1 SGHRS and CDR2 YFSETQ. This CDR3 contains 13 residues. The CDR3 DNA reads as TGCGCCAGCAGAGTCTCCCGGGGGACTGAAGCTTTCTTT. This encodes CASRVSRGTEAFF. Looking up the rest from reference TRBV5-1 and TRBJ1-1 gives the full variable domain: KAGVTQTPRYLIKTRGQQVTLSCSPISGHRSVSWYQQTPGQGLQFLFEYFSETQRNKGNFPGRFSGRQFSNSRSEMNVSTLELGDSALYLCASRVSRGTEAFFGQGTRLTVV.

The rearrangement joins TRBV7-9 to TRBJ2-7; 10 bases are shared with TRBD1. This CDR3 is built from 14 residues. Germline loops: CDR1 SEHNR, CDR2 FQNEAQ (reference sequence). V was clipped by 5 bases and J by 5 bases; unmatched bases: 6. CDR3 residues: CASSRQGAFNEQYF. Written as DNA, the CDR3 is TGTGCCAGCAGCCGACAGGGGGCGTTCAACGAGCAGTACTTC.

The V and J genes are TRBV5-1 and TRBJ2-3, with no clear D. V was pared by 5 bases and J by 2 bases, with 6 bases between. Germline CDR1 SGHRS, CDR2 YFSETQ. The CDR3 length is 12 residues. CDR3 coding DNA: TGCGCCAGCAGACCCTCCACAGATACGCAGTATTTT. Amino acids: CASRPSTDTQYF.

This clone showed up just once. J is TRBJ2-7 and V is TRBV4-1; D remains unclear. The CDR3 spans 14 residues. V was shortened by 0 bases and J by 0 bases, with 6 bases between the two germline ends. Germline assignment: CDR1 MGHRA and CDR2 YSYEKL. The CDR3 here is CASSQEFRSYEQYF. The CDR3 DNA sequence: TGCGCCAGCAGCCAAGAATTTCGCTCCTACGAGCAGTACTTC.

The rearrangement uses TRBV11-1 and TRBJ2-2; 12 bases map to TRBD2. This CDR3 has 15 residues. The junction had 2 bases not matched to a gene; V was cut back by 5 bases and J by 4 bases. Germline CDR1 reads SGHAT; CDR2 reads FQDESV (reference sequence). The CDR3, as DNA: TGTGCCAGCAGCGGGACTAGCGGGCTCACCGGGGAGCTGTTTTTT. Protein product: CASSGTSGLTGELFF.